The 14 T cell receptor beta chains below come from one sample, sequenced in a study of blood T cell repertoires in COVID-19. Generated by immunoSEQ multiplex PCR, the TCRdb table keeps only in-frame clones and is missing some. The sample lists under 300,000 clones, 70% to 90% occurring once. Sequencing was done on a sample of PBMCs or T cells enriched from blood (not recorded which). These receptors came from a woman under 40 who had recovered from COVID-19.

V is TRBV7-9 and J is TRBJ2-5; 8 nucleotides agree with TRBD2. This CDR3 has 16 residues. Trimming at V came to 1 base and at J to 4 bases, leaving 8 bases not matched to a gene. The germline gives CDR1 SEHNR, CDR2 FQNEAQ (reference sequence). CDR3 bases: TGTGCCAGCAGCTTAGAGACTAGCGAGTACGGAGAGACCCAGTACTTC. The encoded protein is CASSLETSEYGETQYF.

This chain uses TRBV7-2 with TRBJ2-7; a weak D match, TRBD1 (6 bases). V was shortened by 4 bases and J by 0 bases, with 16 bases between the two germline ends. The CDR3 spans 16 residues. Germline V gene sequence: CDR1 SGHTA, CDR2 FQGNSA. CDR3 in amino acids: CASSSGQGQSSYEQYF. DNA of the CDR3: TGTGCCAGCAGCTCGGGCCAGGGGCAGAGCTCCTACGAGCAGTACTTC.

V usage is TRBV24-1 and J usage is TRBJ2-1, with TRBD1 matching over 10 bases. Looked up from germline, CDR1 is KGHDR and CDR2 is SFDVKD. This CDR3 is built from 16 residues. Losses at the gene ends were 4 bases for V and 4 bases for J; bases not matched to a gene: 6. CDR3 sequence reads: CATSERQGAFYNEQFF. Here the CDR3 DNA reads TGTGCCACCAGTGAGCGACAGGGGGCTTTTTACAATGAGCAGTTCTTC.

The rearrangement uses TRBV21-1 and TRBJ2-1; the D segment call TRBD1 is taken from the table without a DNA check. TRBV21-1 is marked as a pseudogene. The CDR3 totals 18 residues. The CDR3 sequence: CASRSARTGTGRYNEQFF. DNA for the CDR3: TGTGCCAGCAGATCCGCCCGGACCGGGACAGGACGTTACAATGAGCAGTTCTTC.

This sequence joins TRBV2 and TRBJ1-2, with 7 bases matching TRBD1. The J segment lost 4 bases and the V segment lost 7 bases, leaving 6 bases of the junction unmatched. CDR1 is SNHLY, CDR2 FYNNEI, per germline. The CDR3 has 13 amino acids. In DNA form, the CDR3 reads TGTGCCAGCACTGAGGGACAGATCTATGGCTACACCTTC. It is translated as CASTEGQIYGYTF.

This clone came up once. CDR3: CASSLSGTGPQYF. As DNA, the CDR3 is TGTGCCAGCAGTTTATCGGGGACAGGGCCCCAGTACTTC. The chain carries TRBV27 and TRBJ2-4, with 9 bases aligning to TRBD1. Germline CDR1 MNHEY, CDR2 SMNVEV (reference sequence). This CDR3 region has 13 residues. V dropped 0 bases and J dropped 13; count of bases not matched to a gene: 4.

The chain couples TRBV20-1 to TRBJ2-1; D is uncertain. There are 11 residues in the CDR3. Trimming removed 4 bases at V and 6 bases at J, with 7 bases between. Germline V gives CDR1 DFQATT, CDR2 SNEGSKA (reference sequence). CDR3 in amino acids: CSAIFGNEQFF. As DNA, the CDR3 is TGCAGTGCTATTTTCGGCAATGAGCAGTTCTTC.

This chain joins TRBV3-1 (or the pseudogene TRBV3-2) and TRBJ2-1; 9 bases are a match to TRBD2. The CDR3 loop spans 17 amino acids. Germline-derived CDR1 and CDR2 are LGHDT and YNNKEL (reference sequence). V lost 0 bases and J lost 4; bases outside the gene matches: 7. CDR3 residues: CASSQDLVAGVYNEQFF. In nucleotides, the CDR3 is TGTGCCAGCAGCCAAGATTTGGTAGCGGGGGTATACAATGAGCAGTTCTTC.

The chain employs TRBV7-2 and TRBJ2-3; 8 nucleotides align to TRBD1. Germline assignment: CDR1 SGHTA and CDR2 FQGNSA. The CDR3 extends over 16 amino acids. The junction had 7 bases not matched to a gene; V was cut back by 3 bases and J by 2 bases. The CDR3 DNA is TGTGCCAGCAGCTTGTACGACAGGGGATCCACAGATACGCAGTATTTT. Protein product: CASSLYDRGSTDTQYF. Drawing the rest from reference TRBV7-2 and TRBJ2-3, the complete variable domain is GAGVSQSPSNKVTEKGKDVELRCDPISGHTALYWYRQSLGQGLEFLIYFQGNSAPDKSGLPSDRFSAERTGGSVSTLTIQRTQQEDSAVYLCASSLYDRGSTDTQYFGPGTRLTVL.

This sequence joins TRBV25-1 and TRBJ2-7; 7 nucleotides line up with TRBD1. V was pared by 4 bases and J by 1 base, with 7 bases of the junction left unmatched. The CDR3 extends over 15 amino acids. Germline V lookup: CDR1 MGHDK, CDR2 SYGVNS. CDR3 nucleotides: TGTGCCAGCAGTGGAACAGGGGTCGCATCCTACGAGCAGTACTTC. The encoded protein is CASSGTGVASYEQYF.

The chain uses TRBV18 and TRBJ2-1, with a possible D match to TRBD1 (6 bases). The V gene's germline CDR1 is KGHSH and CDR2 LQKENI. This CDR3 region has 14 residues. V lost 3 bases, J lost 5 bases, and 11 bases lay in between. CDR3 DNA sequence: TGTGCCAGCTCACCGGCCTGGACAGACAATGAGCAGTTCTTC. Protein sequence: CASSPAWTDNEQFF.

V gene TRBV5-6 combines with J gene TRBJ2-1; 9 bases align to TRBD1. The V gene end was trimmed by 10 bases and the J gene end by 8 bases; junction bases not matched to a gene: 13. Germline V CDR1 and CDR2: SGHDT, YYEEEE. The CDR3 contains 14 residues. The chain's CDR3 is CAATGQGRQYEQFF. The CDR3 coding sequence is TGTGCCGCCACGGGACAGGGAAGGCAGTATGAGCAGTTCTTC. The whole variable domain, remainder taken from reference TRBV5-6 and TRBJ2-1, is DAGVTQSPTHLIKTRGQQVTLRCSPKSGHDTVSWYQQALGQGPQFIFQYYEEEERQRGNFPDRFSGHQFPNYSSELNVNALLLGDSALYLCAATGQGRQYEQFFGPGTRLTVL.

The rearrangement links TRBV7-9 to TRBJ1-1; D perhaps matches TRBD1 (5 bases). Deletions cut 6 bases from V and 3 bases from J, with 14 bases between. This CDR3 contains 14 residues. Per the germline V gene, CDR1 is SEHNR and CDR2 is FQNEAQ (reference sequence). CDR3 DNA: TGTGCCAGCAGACCACCGGGGGGGGACACTGAAGCTTTCTTT. Translation: CASRPPGGDTEAFF.

The chain links TRBV15 to TRBJ2-5, with TRBD2 identical over 8 bases. Germline CDR1 LNHNV, CDR2 YYDKDF (reference sequence). The CDR3 has 16 residues. V trimming: 0 bases; J trimming: 0 bases; junction bases outside the gene matches: 3. CDR3 residues: CATSREGTSHQETQYF. The CDR3 bases are TGTGCCACCAGCAGAGAAGGGACTAGTCACCAAGAGACCCAGTACTTC.